This is a list of T cell receptor beta chains from one sample in a study of OX40 agonist ivuxolimab in advanced cancers. The repertoire was sequenced with immunoSEQ multiplex PCR; TCRdb's copy has only in-frame clones and lacks some. The sample lists just under 35,000 clones, about 90% seen once, with roughly a third in the top ten. Specimen: CD4+ or CD8+ T cells sorted from blood, collected in a trial of the OX40 agonist ivuxolimab. Receptors originate from an adult with an advanced solid tumor such as melanoma, head and neck, liver or kidney cancer. The conserved cysteine and the conserved F or W are not part of the CDR3 here. A D gene is named only where the DNA matches it firmly.

D gene | J gene | CDR3 length | V gene | CDR3 protein
NA | TRBJ2-3 | 14 | TRBV11-2 | ASSPGGRGDTDTQY
TRBD2 | TRBJ2-5 | 12 | TRBV7-8 | ASRLAGGQETQY
NA | TRBJ2-1 | 13 | TRBV4-3 | ASSQDPPSYNEQF
NA | TRBJ1-5 | 13 | TRBV19 | ASSITRDSGQPQH
TRBD1 | TRBJ2-2 | 14 | TRBV27 | ASIPVRDSPTGELF
NA | TRBJ2-7 | 11 | TRBV6-5 | ASSFQSSYEQY
TRBD1 | TRBJ1-4 | 14 | TRBV29-1 | SAGTGGPATNEKLF
TRBD2 | TRBJ2-7 | 16 | TRBV28 | ASSPRTSGSLSSYEQY
NA | TRBJ2-3 | 11 | TRBV27 | ASSLIGPDTQY
TRBD2 | TRBJ2-3 | 16 | TRBV11-2 | ASSSTGTSALSTDTQY
NA | TRBJ2-1 | 10 | TRBV7-6 | ASSPSLNEQF
TRBD2 | TRBJ2-4 | 16 | TRBV5-1 | ASSILAGGSSLEDIQY
TRBD1 | TRBJ2-7 | 12 | TRBV9 | ASSVDRGTYEQY
NA | TRBJ2-7 | 12 | TRBV11-2 | ASSERGGNYEQY
NA | TRBJ2-1 | 9 | TRBV6-6 | ASSYGNEQF
NA | TRBJ2-7 | 13 | TRBV7-9 | ASTEGVGSFYEQY
NA | TRBJ1-3 | 12 | TRBV11-2 | ASSLGGSGNTIY
NA | TRBJ2-3 | 12 | TRBV9 | ASSAADGPDTQY
NA | TRBJ2-1 | 19 | TRBV4-2 | ASSQAPPGLRFVEEYNEQF
NA | TRBJ1-5 | 14 | TRBV11-1 | ASSSRDGALNQPQH
TRBD2 | TRBJ2-5 | 15 | TRBV7-2 | ASSFLEWGGRLETQY
NA | TRBJ1-1 | 13 | TRBV15 | ATSRRRDLNTEAF
NA | TRBJ2-1 | 12 | TRBV27 | ASSLATSYNEQF
NA | TRBJ2-2 | 11 | TRBV5-6 | ASSLAGHGELF
TRBD2 | TRBJ2-3 | 20 | TRBV4-2 | ASSQARPGLAGDGVPADTQY
NA | TRBJ1-1 | 11 | TRBV6-5 | ASSPVENTEAF
TRBD2 | TRBJ2-1 | 13 | TRBV27 | ASTMATSGIYEQF
NA | TRBJ1-2 | 9 | TRBV7-9 | ASSPSSGYT
TRBD2 | TRBJ2-3 | 14 | TRBV14 | ASSQLWGGDADTQY
NA | TRBJ2-3 | 12 | TRBV29-1 | SAPSPGHTDTQY
NA | TRBJ2-1 | 12 | TRBV27 | ASAQGGTYNEQF
NA | TRBJ2-7 | 10 | TRBV7-9 | ASSPPAPEQY
TRBD1 | TRBJ2-7 | 14 | TRBV25-1 | ASSELTGGFNYEQY
NA | TRBJ2-1 | 11 | TRBV7-2 | ASSSTGYDEQF
NA | TRBJ1-2 | 14 | TRBV6-6 | ASSPDTGVANYGYT
TRBD1 | TRBJ2-2 | 14 | TRBV10-2 | ASSDPGQGSTGELF
TRBD2 | TRBJ2-1 | 18 | TRBV28 | ASSSLAGVMGGRSYNEQF
NA | TRBJ1-3 | 12 | TRBV11-2 | ASSWDLQPNTIY
NA | TRBJ2-2 | 13 | TRBV27 | ASSYVRVDPGELF
NA | TRBJ1-2 | 15 | TRBV7-9 | ASSNIIGTAHNYGYT